This T cell receptor beta chain is from a study of long-term antiretroviral therapy in people with HIV. Version v3.0 of the immunoSEQ assay was performed at survey level. Profiling relied on immunoSEQ multiplex PCR, and the TCRdb table lists in-frame clones only, not all of them. The table has 15,000 to 20,000 clones, 60% to 85% seen once. The material sequenced was unsorted PBMCs, taken at the start of antiretroviral therapy. This clonotype was obtained from a man aged 30 to 39 with HIV.

CDR3 in amino acids: CASSIFWGARDGYTF. CDR3 DNA: TGTGCCAGTAGTATCTTTTGGGGGGCGCGAGATGGCTACACCTTC. The V and J genes are TRBV19 and TRBJ1-2; TRBD1 might be the D (6 bases). Germline CDR1 LNHDA, CDR2 SQIVND (reference sequence). Trimming took off 3 bases at V and 6 bases at J, with 17 bases between the two ends. The CDR3 has 15 residues.